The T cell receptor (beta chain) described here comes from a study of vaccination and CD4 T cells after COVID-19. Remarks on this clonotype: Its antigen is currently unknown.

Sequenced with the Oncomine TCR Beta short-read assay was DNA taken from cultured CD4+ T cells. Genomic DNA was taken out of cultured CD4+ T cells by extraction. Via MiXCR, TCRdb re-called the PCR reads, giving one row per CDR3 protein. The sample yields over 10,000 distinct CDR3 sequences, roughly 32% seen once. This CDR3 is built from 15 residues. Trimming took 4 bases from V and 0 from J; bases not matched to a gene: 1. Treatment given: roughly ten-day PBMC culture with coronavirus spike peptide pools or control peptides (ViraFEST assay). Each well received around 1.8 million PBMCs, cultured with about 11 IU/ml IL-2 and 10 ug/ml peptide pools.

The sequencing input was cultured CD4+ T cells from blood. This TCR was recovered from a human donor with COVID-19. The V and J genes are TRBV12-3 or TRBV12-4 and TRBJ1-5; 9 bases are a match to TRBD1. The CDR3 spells CASSSQGASNQPQHF. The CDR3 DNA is TGTGCCAGCAGTTCACAGGGGGCTAGCAATCAGCCCCAGCATTTT.